This T cell receptor beta chain was obtained from a study of response to subunit inactivated influenza vaccine. Study-level findings and limits: Authors suggested few new T cells are recruited by each seasonal influenza vaccination.

Germline lookup yields CDR1 KGHSH and CDR2 LQKENI. The CDR3 is made up of 19 amino acids. The germline V and J ends were trimmed by 6 bases and 1 base, with 25 bases remaining between them. TCRdb ran MiXCR on the RT-PCR reads and lists one entry per CDR3 protein. The data contain 550,000 to 800,000 distinct CDR3 sequences, less than 20% of them singletons. This clonotype showed up just a few times. Its antigen is undetermined. The sample was PBMCs from blood, taken about 12 days after vaccination. This TCR was sampled from a man aged 50 to 59 who received an inactivated influenza vaccine. The chain has TRBV18 and TRBJ2-4; no clear D. The CDR3 protein is CASSDSMDGSERAKNIQYF. CDR3 nucleotides: TGTGCCAGCTCCGATAGCATGGACGGATCAGAAAGGGCCAAAAACATTCAGTACTTC.